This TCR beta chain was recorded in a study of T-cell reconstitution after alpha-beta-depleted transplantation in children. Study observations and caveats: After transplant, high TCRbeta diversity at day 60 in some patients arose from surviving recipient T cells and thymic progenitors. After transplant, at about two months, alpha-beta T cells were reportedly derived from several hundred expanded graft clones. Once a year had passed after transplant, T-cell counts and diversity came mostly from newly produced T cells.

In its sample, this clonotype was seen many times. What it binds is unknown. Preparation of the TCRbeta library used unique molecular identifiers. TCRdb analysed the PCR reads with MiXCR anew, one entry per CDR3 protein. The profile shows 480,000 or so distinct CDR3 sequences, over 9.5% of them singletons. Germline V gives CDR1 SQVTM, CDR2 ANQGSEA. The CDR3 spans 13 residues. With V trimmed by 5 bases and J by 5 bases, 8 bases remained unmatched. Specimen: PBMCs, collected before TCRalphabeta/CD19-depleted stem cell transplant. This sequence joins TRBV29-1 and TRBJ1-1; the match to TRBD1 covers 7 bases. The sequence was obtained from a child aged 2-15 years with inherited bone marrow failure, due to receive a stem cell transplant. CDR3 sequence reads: CSVIKGAQTEAFF. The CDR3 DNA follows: TGCAGCGTTATTAAGGGGGCGCAGACTGAAGCTTTCTTT.